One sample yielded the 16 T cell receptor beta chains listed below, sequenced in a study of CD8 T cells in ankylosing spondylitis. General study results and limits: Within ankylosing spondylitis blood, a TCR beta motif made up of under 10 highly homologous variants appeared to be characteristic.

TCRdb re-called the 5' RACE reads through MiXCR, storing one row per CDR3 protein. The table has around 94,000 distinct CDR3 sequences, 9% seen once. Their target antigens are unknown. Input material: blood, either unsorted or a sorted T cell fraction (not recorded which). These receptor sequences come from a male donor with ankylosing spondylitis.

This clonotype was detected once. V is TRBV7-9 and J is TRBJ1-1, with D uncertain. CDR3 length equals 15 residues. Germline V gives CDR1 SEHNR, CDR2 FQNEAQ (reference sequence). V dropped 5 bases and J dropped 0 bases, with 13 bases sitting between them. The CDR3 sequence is CASSPGSSMNTEAFF. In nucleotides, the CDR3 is TGTGCCAGCAGCCCGGGGAGTTCCATGAACACTGAAGCTTTCTTT. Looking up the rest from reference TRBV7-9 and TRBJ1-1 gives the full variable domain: DTGVSQNPRHKITKRGQNVTFRCDPISEHNRLYWYRQTLGQGPEFLTYFQNEAQLEKSRLLSDRFSAERPKGSFSTLEIQRTEQGDSAMYLCASSPGSSMNTEAFFGQGTRLTVV.

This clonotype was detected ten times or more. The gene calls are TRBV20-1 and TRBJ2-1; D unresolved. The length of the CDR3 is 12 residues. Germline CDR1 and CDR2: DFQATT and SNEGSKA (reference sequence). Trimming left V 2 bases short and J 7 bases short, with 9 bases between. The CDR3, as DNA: TGCAGTGCTAGAAGACGAGATAATGAGCAGTTCTTC. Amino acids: CSARRRDNEQFF.

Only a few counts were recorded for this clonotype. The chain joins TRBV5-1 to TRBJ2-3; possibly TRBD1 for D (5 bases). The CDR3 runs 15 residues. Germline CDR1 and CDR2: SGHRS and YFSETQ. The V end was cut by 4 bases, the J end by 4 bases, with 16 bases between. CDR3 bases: TGCGCCAGCAGCCCTCAGGGATGGGGCCCAGATACGCAGTATTTT. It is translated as CASSPQGWGPDTQYF.

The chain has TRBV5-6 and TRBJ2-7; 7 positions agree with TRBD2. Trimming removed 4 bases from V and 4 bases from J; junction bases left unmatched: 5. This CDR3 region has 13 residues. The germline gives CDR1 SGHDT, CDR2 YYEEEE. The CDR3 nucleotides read TGTGCCAGCAGCCCGTCGGGGGGATACGAGCAGTACTTC. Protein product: CASSPSGGYEQYF.

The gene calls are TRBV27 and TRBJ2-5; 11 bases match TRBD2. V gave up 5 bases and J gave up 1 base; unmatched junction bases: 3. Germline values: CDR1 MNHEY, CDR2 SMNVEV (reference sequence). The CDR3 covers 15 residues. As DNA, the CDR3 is TGTGCCAGCAGTCGTGGGACTAGCGGCCAAGAGACCCAGTACTTC. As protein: CASSRGTSGQETQYF.

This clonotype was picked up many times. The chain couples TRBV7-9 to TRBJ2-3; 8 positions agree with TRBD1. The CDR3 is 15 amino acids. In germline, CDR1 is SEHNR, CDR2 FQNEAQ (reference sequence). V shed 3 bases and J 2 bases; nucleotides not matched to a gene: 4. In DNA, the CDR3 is TGTGCCAGCAGCTTGGTGACAGGGGTCACAGATACGCAGTATTTT. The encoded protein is CASSLVTGVTDTQYF.

The CDR3 DNA reads as TGTGCCAGCAGGACTAGCTTTGAGCAGTTCTTC. Residues: CASRTSFEQFF. This chain uses TRBV12-3 or TRBV12-4 with TRBJ2-1; the match to TRBD2 covers 7 bases. Trimming removed 6 bases from V and 9 bases from J; junction bases left unmatched: 2. The CDR3 length is 11 residues.

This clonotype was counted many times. The CDR3 DNA is TGTGCCAGCAGCTCCCCGGGTTCCCGCTGGACTGGAAACACCATATATTTT. This codes for CASSSPGSRWTGNTIYF. The chain carries TRBV7-8 and TRBJ1-3; the D is unclear. The CDR3 is made up of 17 amino acids. Germline assignment: CDR1 SGHVS and CDR2 FQNEAQ. The ends were cut back, 4 bases at V and 2 bases at J, with 18 bases in the middle.

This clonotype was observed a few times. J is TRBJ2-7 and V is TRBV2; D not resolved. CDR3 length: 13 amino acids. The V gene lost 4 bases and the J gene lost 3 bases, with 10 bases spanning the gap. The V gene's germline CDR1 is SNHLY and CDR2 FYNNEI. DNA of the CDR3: TGTGCCAGCAGTGGCGTCCCTTACTACGAGCAGTACTTC. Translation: CASSGVPYYEQYF.

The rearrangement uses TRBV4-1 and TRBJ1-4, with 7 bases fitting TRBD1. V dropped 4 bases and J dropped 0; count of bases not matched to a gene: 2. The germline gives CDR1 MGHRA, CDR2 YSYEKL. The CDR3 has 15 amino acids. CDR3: CASSRDRATNEKLFF. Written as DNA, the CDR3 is TGCGCCAGCAGCCGCGACAGGGCAACTAATGAAAAACTGTTTTTT.

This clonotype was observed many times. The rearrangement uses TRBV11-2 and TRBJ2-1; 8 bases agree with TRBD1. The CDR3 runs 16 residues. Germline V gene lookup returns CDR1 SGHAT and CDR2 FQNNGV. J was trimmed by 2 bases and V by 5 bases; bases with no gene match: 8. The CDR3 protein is CASSPPPGQAYNEQFF. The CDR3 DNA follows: TGTGCCAGCAGCCCACCTCCGGGACAGGCCTACAATGAGCAGTTCTTC. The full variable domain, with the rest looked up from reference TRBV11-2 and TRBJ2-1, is EAGVAQSPRYKIIEKRQSVAFWCNPISGHATLYWYQQILGQGPKLLIQFQNNGVVDDSQLPKDRFSAERLKGVDSTLKIQPAKLEDSAVYLCASSPPPGQAYNEQFFGPGTRLTVL.

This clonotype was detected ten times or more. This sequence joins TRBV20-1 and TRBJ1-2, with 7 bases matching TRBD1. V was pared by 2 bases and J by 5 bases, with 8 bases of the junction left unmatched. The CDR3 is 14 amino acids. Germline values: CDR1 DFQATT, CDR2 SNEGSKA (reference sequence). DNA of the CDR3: TGCAGTGCTAGACCGGCAGGGGGTGTGTATGGCTACACCTTC. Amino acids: CSARPAGGVYGYTF.

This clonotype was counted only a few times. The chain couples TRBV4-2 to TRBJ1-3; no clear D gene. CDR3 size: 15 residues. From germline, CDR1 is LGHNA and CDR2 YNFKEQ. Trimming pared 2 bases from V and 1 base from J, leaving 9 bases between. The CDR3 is CASSQTKTSGNTIYF. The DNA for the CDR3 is TGTGCCAGCAGCCAAACAAAGACTTCTGGAAACACCATATATTTT.

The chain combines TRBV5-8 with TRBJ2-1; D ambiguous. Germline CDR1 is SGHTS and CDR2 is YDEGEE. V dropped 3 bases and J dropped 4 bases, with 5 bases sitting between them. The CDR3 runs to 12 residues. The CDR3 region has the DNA TGTGCCAGCAGCTACCGTTACAATGAGCAGTTCTTC. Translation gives CASSYRYNEQFF.

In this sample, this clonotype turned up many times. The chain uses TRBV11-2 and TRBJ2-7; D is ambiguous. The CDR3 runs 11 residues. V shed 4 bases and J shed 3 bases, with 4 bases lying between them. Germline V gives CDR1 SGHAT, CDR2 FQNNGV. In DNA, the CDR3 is TGTGCCAGCAGCTCCCTCTACGAGCAGTACTTC. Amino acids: CASSSLYEQYF.

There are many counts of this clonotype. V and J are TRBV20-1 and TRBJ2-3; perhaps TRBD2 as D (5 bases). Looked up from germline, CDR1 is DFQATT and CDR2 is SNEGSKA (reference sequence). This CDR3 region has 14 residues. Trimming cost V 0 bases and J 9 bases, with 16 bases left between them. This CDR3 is CSARDHDYPTTQYF. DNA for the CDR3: TGCAGTGCTAGAGATCACGACTATCCAACCACGCAGTATTTT.